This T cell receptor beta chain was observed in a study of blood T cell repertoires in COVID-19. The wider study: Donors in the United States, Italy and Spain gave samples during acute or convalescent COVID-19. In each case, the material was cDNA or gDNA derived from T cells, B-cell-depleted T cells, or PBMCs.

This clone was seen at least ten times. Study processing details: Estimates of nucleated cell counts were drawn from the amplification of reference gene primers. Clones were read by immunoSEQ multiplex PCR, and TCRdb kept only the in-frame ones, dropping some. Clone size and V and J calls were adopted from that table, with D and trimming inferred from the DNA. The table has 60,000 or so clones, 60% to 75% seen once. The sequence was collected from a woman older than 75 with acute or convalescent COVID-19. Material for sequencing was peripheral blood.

The CDR3 loop reads CASSHPNNGLAGIDTQYF. Written as DNA, the CDR3 is TGTGCCAGCAGCCACCCTAATAACGGACTAGCGGGAATTGATACGCAGTATTTT. The rearrangement uses TRBV3-1 (or the pseudogene TRBV3-2) and TRBJ2-3, with TRBD2 matching 12 bases. V gave up 3 bases and J gave up 6 bases; unmatched junction bases: 13. The CDR3 runs 18 residues. Germline CDR1 reads LGHDT; CDR2 reads YNNKEL (reference sequence).